The rows below give T cell receptor beta chains drawn from one sample of a study of T-cell reconstitution after alpha-beta-depleted transplantation in children. In TCRdb, the PCR reads were re-called with MiXCR into one record per CDR3 protein. The data contain some 240,000 distinct CDR3 sequences, approximately 9.9% of them singletons. Sequenced here: PBMCs from the stem cell graft donor, sampled from the stem cell graft. The receptors shown here come from a human donor who donated a stem cell graft to a child with SCID. The CDR3 runs from the conserved cysteine through the conserved F or W. The order of the fields is CDR3 length, clone size, J gene, V gene, D gene, CDR3 DNA, CDR3 protein. D genes are given only for firm matches. Only part of the rows carry a size: once, few, many, or a class if the clone is expanded.

15 | many | TRBJ1-6 | TRBV10-3 | . | TGTGCCATCAGTGAGTCAGGAGGGGTGAATTCACCCCTCCACTTT | CAISESGGVNSPLHF
16 | many | TRBJ2-1 | TRBV6-5 | TRBD2 | TGTGCCAGCAGTTCCGTAAGCGGGGGCTCCTACAATGAGCAGTTCTTC | CASSSVSGGSYNEQFF
16 | . | TRBJ2-2 | TRBV7-8 | . | TGTGCCAGCAGCTTAGCGGGCAGGGGGAACACCGGGGAGCTGTTTTTT | CASSLAGRGNTGELFF
14 | many | TRBJ2-7 | TRBV2 | . | TGTGCCAGCAGTGCCGGACCGTCTAGTTCGCAGCAGTACTTC | CASSAGPSSSQQYF
14 | many | TRBJ1-3 | TRBV12-3/TRBV12-4 | . | TGTGCCAGCAGAAGGGGCGCGGCTGGAAACACCATATATTTT | CASRRGAAGNTIYF
15 | many | TRBJ2-1 | TRBV5-1 | TRBD2 | TGCGCCAGCAGCTCCGGGGGGGCCACATACAATGAGCAGTTCTTC | CASSSGGATYNEQFF
14 | many | TRBJ2-1 | TRBV15 | . | TGTGCCACCAGGAAGGGCCGTATGTGGCATGAGCAGTTCTTC | CATRKGRMWHEQFF
14 | . | TRBJ2-5 | TRBV9 | . | TGTGCCAGCAGCGTAGGCGTCAGCCAAGAGACCCAGTACTTC | CASSVGVSQETQYF
14 | many | TRBJ2-1 | TRBV27 | TRBD1 | TGTGCCAGCAGTTCGAGACAGGGCTTGAATGAGCAGTTCTTC | CASSSRQGLNEQFF
13 | many | TRBJ2-7 | TRBV5-1 | . | TGCGCCAGCAGCTTGGGACCCGCGTACGAGCAGTACTTC | CASSLGPAYEQYF
13 | many | TRBJ1-1 | TRBV12-3/TRBV12-4 | TRBD1 | TGTGCCACCCAACAGGGGCCAGCCACTGAAGCTTTCTTT | CATQQGPATEAFF
21 | few | TRBJ1-5 | TRBV7-3 | TRBD1 | TGTGCCAGCAGCTTAACGGACGACCCGGGACAGGGTGTTCATAGCAATCAGCCCCAGCATTTT | CASSLTDDPGQGVHSNQPQHF
16 | many | TRBJ1-1 | TRBV5-6 | . | TGTGCCAGCAGCTTGCCCAGCCCTGTGTCAGGGACTGAAGCTTTCTTT | CASSLPSPVSGTEAFF
16 | many | TRBJ2-7 | TRBV7-2 | . | TGTGCCAGCAGCTCGAACAGGGCCGCTGCCACCTACGAGCAGTACTTC | CASSSNRAAATYEQYF
13 | many | TRBJ1-6 | TRBV5-6 | . | TGTGCCAGCAGCTTGGGGCCAAATTCACCCCTCCACTTT | CASSLGPNSPLHF
13 | many | TRBJ1-5 | TRBV10-3 | . | TGTGCCATCACTGGGCAGCTCGATCAGCCCCAGCATTTT | CAITGQLDQPQHF
12 | many | TRBJ2-7 | TRBV5-1 | . | TGCGCCAGCAGCTTAGACGGCGACGGGCAGTACTTC | CASSLDGDGQYF
13 | . | TRBJ2-7 | TRBV5-6 | . | TGTGCCAGCAGCTCGGAGACGGAATACGAGCAGTACTTC | CASSSETEYEQYF
13 | many | TRBJ1-5 | TRBV12-3/TRBV12-4 | . | TGTGCCAGCACCCGGACGGACAATCAGCCCCAGCATTTT | CASTRTDNQPQHF
15 | many | TRBJ2-5 | TRBV7-2 | TRBD1 | TGTGCCAGCAGCCCCCGGACAGGGTGGGAAGAGACCCAGTACTTC | CASSPRTGWEETQYF
13 | many | TRBJ1-1 | TRBV6-1 | . | TGTGCCAGCAGTGAAGGGACGGACGGGGGAGCTTTCTTT | CASSEGTDGGAFF
13 | many | TRBJ2-1 | TRBV20-1 | . | TGCAGTGCTAGAGGCCGGGGAGCAAGTGAGCAGTTCTTC | CSARGRGASEQFF
18 | many | TRBJ2-3 | TRBV7-8 | TRBD2 | TGTGCCAGCAGCTTAGGGGTAGCGGGGGGGCGGTTTACAGATACGCAGTATTTT | CASSLGVAGGRFTDTQYF
15 | many | TRBJ1-5 | TRBV19 | . | TGTGCCAGTTATCCCACATCCTATAGCAATCAGCCCCAGCATTTT | CASYPTSYSNQPQHF
16 | many | TRBJ2-5 | TRBV12-3/TRBV12-4 | TRBD2 | TGTGCCAGCAGTTCCGCGGGACTAGCGGGGGGAGAGACCCAGTACTTC | CASSSAGLAGGETQYF
15 | many | TRBJ2-7 | TRBV20-1 | . | TGCAGTGCTAGAGATTTTATCAGAGAAACCGGCGAGCAGTACTTC | CSARDFIRETGEQYF
15 | many | TRBJ2-5 | TRBV2 | TRBD2 | TGTGCCAGCAGGATAGCTCTAGCGGGGGGAGGGACCCAGTACTTC | CASRIALAGGGTQYF
15 | few | TRBJ1-1 | TRBV5-4 | TRBD1 | TGTGCCAGCAGCCTAGATAACAGGGGGAACACTGAAGCTTTCTTT | CASSLDNRGNTEAFF
15 | once | TRBJ2-4 | TRBV18 | . | TGTGCCAGCTCACCACCACCATTAAGTGGGGTCATTCAGTACTTC | CASSPPPLSGVIQYF
14 | many | TRBJ2-4 | TRBV20-1 | . | TGCAGTGCTAGCGACAGCGCCGGGGGAAACATTCAGTACTTC | CSASDSAGGNIQYF
18 | many | TRBJ2-3 | TRBV11-2 | TRBD1 | TGTGCCAGCAGCTTAGATCGGGGACAGGGAGGGCGGACAGATACGCAGTATTTT | CASSLDRGQGGRTDTQYF
15 | many | TRBJ2-1 | TRBV20-1 | . | TGCAGTGCTACCCCGGGACGCTACCCTACGGATGAGCAGTTCTTC | CSATPGRYPTDEQFF
13 | many | TRBJ2-5 | TRBV3-1 | . | TGTGCCAGCAGCCCCACGCTCCAAGAGACCCAGTACTTC | CASSPTLQETQYF
12 | many | TRBJ1-2 | TRBV5-1 | . | TGCGCCAGCAGCTTACCCACAGATGGCTACACCTTC | CASSLPTDGYTF
13 | many | TRBJ2-2 | TRBV6-4 | . | TGTGCCAGCAGTGACACTAGCACCGGGGAGCTGTTTTTT | CASSDTSTGELFF
15 | . | TRBJ2-3 | TRBV7-2 | TRBD2 | TGTGCCAGCAGCTTAAATGTAGCGGGGGGAGGTACGCAGTATTTT | CASSLNVAGGGTQYF
15 | many | TRBJ2-5 | TRBV20-1 | TRBD2 | TGCAGTGCTAGCCTAGCGGGGGCCTCCCAAGGGACCCAGTACTTC | CSASLAGASQGTQYF
13 | . | TRBJ1-4 | TRBV18 | . | TGTGCCAGCTCACCACCGCCGCGGGAGAGACTGTTTTTT | CASSPPPRERLFF
17 | . | TRBJ2-2 | TRBV6-1 | TRBD1 | TGTGCCAGCAGTCATACCGGGACAGCTTCAAACACCGGGGAGCTGTTTTTT | CASSHTGTASNTGELFF
16 | many | TRBJ2-1 | TRBV5-5 | . | TGTGCCAGCAGCCGGGATCCGGAGCCAGCGGCCAATGAGCAGTTCTTC | CASSRDPEPAANEQFF
13 | many | TRBJ1-4 | TRBV30 | TRBD1 | TGTGCCTGGAGTTCCGGGACAGAGGAAAAACTGTTTTTT | CAWSSGTEEKLFF
14 | few | TRBJ2-3 | TRBV20-1 | . | TGCAGTGCTACCCCGGGGGGCAGGGAAGATACGCAGTATTTT | CSATPGGREDTQYF
17 | many | TRBJ2-7 | TRBV2 | TRBD1 | TGTGCCAGCACCCAGGGGGTTTCGAGACAGGGGGCCTACGAGCAGTACTTC | CASTQGVSRQGAYEQYF